This T cell receptor beta chain is drawn from a study of human T cells and chemical hapten exposure. Documented time point: healthy volunteer bleed at 6 weeks. The authors extracted total RNA from unfractionated whole blood. Germline CDR1 is LGHDT and CDR2 is YNNKEL (reference sequence). V lost 4 bases, J lost 0 bases, and 13 bases lay in between. The CDR3 has 15 residues. At least ten counts were recorded for this clonotype. TCRdb reanalysed the RACE reads using MiXCR and keeps one entry per CDR3 protein. The top ten hold about 1.5% of the sample, which has 70,000 to 95,000 distinct CDR3 sequences, over 6.5% seen once.

This sequence was found in a female donor in good health. Some clones in this sample may be carry-over from other donors' samples. The source material was whole blood. The chain has TRBV3-1 and TRBJ2-7; D remains unclear. For the CDR3, the DNA is TGTGCCAGCAGCCCCGATACGGCTCCCTCCTACGAGCAGTACTTC. It codes for CASSPDTAPSYEQYF.